In this sample, the clone carrying this TCR beta chain turned up a few times. Different DNA sequences within this sample yield the same CDR3. Execution of the assay was at deep level. The material for each subset, its genomic DNA, was split evenly across several immunoSEQ plates. TCRdb's table, derived via immunoSEQ multiplex PCR, lists solely in-frame clones and lacks some. The data show about a million clones, around three quarters seen once. These data come from a study of shared clonotypes between healthy human individuals. From germline, CDR1 is SGHRS and CDR2 YFSETQ. This CDR3 contains 13 residues. V was clipped by 4 bases and J by 4 bases, with 11 bases between them. It was into CD45RA+ naive and CD45RA-negative memory subsets that the CD4+ cells were split.

The receptor was derived from a young man in good health. Sequenced input: memory CD4+ T cells sorted from blood. Subset: CD45RA-negative fraction. The V and J genes are TRBV5-1 and TRBJ1-1, with D tentatively TRBD1 (6 bases). In DNA form, the CDR3 reads TGCGCCAGCAGCAGTGAGGGGGGCACTGAAGCTTTCTTT. It specifies CASSSEGGTEAFF.